The 19 T cell receptor beta chains presented below share a single source sample, sequenced in a study of T-cell reconstitution after alpha-beta-depleted transplantation in children. Preparation of the TCRbeta library involved a method that used unique molecular identifiers. TCRdb ran MiXCR on the PCR reads and lists one entry per CDR3 protein. In the table there are about 980,000 distinct CDR3 sequences, about 29% of which are singletons. The input for sequencing was PBMCs, mostly from graft donor cells, taken 360 days after TCRalphabeta/CD19-depleted stem cell transplant. All receptors derive from a boy younger than two who had a stem cell transplant for SCID, so the T cells may come from the graft donor.

This clonotype was seen a handful of times. This rearrangement joins TRBV7-2 to TRBJ1-5; 7 nucleotides match TRBD1. The CDR3 is made up of 15 amino acids. J was trimmed by 7 bases and V by 3 bases; bases with no gene match: 9. The germline V gene has CDR1 SGHTA and CDR2 FQGNSA. CDR3 sequence: CASSFGDRVWQPQHF. The CDR3 bases are TGTGCCAGCAGCTTTGGAGACAGGGTGTGGCAGCCCCAGCATTTT.

The chain links TRBV5-1 to TRBJ2-5; the match to TRBD1 covers 8 bases. This CDR3 spans 16 amino acids. V gave up 0 bases and J gave up 4 bases; unmatched junction bases: 8. Germline values: CDR1 SGHRS, CDR2 YFSETQ. This CDR3 is CASSLGPGGVGETQYF. CDR3 sequence (DNA): TGCGCCAGCAGCTTGGGCCCAGGGGGCGTGGGAGAGACCCAGTACTTC.

This chain uses TRBV3-1 with TRBJ2-7, with D perhaps being TRBD1 or TRBD2 (5 bases each). Trimming removed 4 bases from V and 2 bases from J, with 12 bases in between. The length of the CDR3 is 14 residues. CDR1 is LGHDT and CDR2 is YNNKEL in the germline V gene (reference sequence). The CDR3 is CASSPWDGAYEQYF. CDR3 nucleotide sequence: TGTGCCAGCAGCCCGTGGGACGGGGCCTACGAGCAGTACTTC.

A single count supports this clonotype. This chain uses TRBV5-1 with TRBJ2-5; D remains ambiguous. Deletions cut 0 bases from V and 2 bases from J, with 11 bases between. Germline V CDR1 and CDR2: SGHRS, YFSETQ. This CDR3 is 15 amino acids long. CDR3 in amino acids: CASSLVGDPQETQYF. The CDR3 nucleotides are TGCGCCAGCAGCTTGGTGGGCGACCCTCAAGAGACCCAGTACTTC.

The J gene is TRBJ1-1, the V gene TRBV20-1; no definite D call. Between the trimmed V and J ends, which lost 4 bases and 1 base, there was a span of 19 bases. Germline V gene data show CDR1 as DFQATT and CDR2 as SNEGSKA (reference sequence). The CDR3 covers 16 residues. The CDR3, as DNA: TGCAGTGCTATGGGAGGGCGACTGGCTGGGAACACTGAAGCTTTCTTT. Translating it yields CSAMGGRLAGNTEAFF.

This clonotype was observed a handful of times. The V call is TRBV28, the J call TRBJ2-5; D is uncertain. The V gene lost 6 bases and the J gene lost 4 bases, with 12 bases spanning the gap. The CDR3 extends over 13 amino acids. Germline V CDR1 and CDR2: MDHEN, SYDVKM. As DNA, the CDR3 is TGTGCCAGCAGCCCGACTGCTCCAGAGACCCAGTACTTC. As protein: CASSPTAPETQYF. Full variable domain (outside the CDR3, taken from reference TRBV28 and TRBJ2-5): DVKVTQSSRYLVKRTGEKVFLECVQDMDHENMFWYRQDPGLGLRLIYFSYDVKMKEKGDIPEGYSVSREKKERFSLILESASTNQTSMYLCASSPTAPETQYFGPGTRLLVL.

This clonotype was counted only a few times. The chain's CDR3 is CASSEDREVNEQFF. The CDR3 DNA follows: TGCGCCAGCAGCGAAGACAGGGAAGTGAATGAGCAGTTCTTC. The chain carries TRBV5-1 and TRBJ2-1; TRBD1 aligns across 7 bases. The CDR3 runs to 14 residues. J was trimmed by 7 bases and V by 4 bases; bases with no gene match: 8. Looked up from germline, CDR1 is SGHRS and CDR2 is YFSETQ. Together with reference TRBV5-1 and TRBJ2-1, the CDR3 gives the full variable domain: KAGVTQTPRYLIKTRGQQVTLSCSPISGHRSVSWYQQTPGQGLQFLFEYFSETQRNKGNFPGRFSGRQFSNSRSEMNVSTLELGDSALYLCASSEDREVNEQFFGPGTRLTVL.

The J gene is TRBJ2-7, the V gene TRBV2; 9 positions match TRBD1. This CDR3 has 13 residues. Germline V gene sequence: CDR1 SNHLY, CDR2 FYNNEI. With 7 bases clipped from V and 6 bases from J, the junction kept 7 bases outside the gene matches. The CDR3 protein is CASKGTGFAEQYF. In DNA, the CDR3 is TGTGCCAGCAAGGGGACAGGGTTTGCCGAGCAGTACTTC.

V and J are TRBV29-1 and TRBJ2-3; D possibly corresponds to TRBD1 (6 bases). This CDR3 comprises 11 residues. CDR1 is SQVTM and CDR2 is ANQGSEA in the germline V gene. The V end lost 3 bases, the J end lost 14 bases, and 15 bases lay between the germline ends. The CDR3 here is CSVDRDTCPYF. The DNA of the CDR3 is TGCAGCGTTGACCGGGACACATGTCCGTATTTT.

J is TRBJ2-7 and V is TRBV5-5; D gene uncertain. Germline V gene data show CDR1 as SGHKS and CDR2 as YYEKEE (reference sequence). CDR3 length: 15 residues. V gave up 5 bases and J gave up 1 base, with 16 bases separating them. Here the CDR3 reads CASSLGLPRSYEQYF. The CDR3 coding sequence is TGTGCCAGCAGTCTGGGTCTCCCGAGATCCTACGAGCAGTACTTC. Full variable domain (missing parts from reference TRBV5-5 and TRBJ2-7): DAGVTQSPTHLIKTRGQQVTLRCSPISGHKSVSWYQQVLGQGPQFIFQYYEKEERGRGNFPDRFSARQFPNYSSELNVNALLLGDSALYLCASSLGLPRSYEQYFGPGTRLTVT.

The sample holds a few counts of this clonotype. The genes are TRBV15 and TRBJ2-1, with 13 bases that match TRBD2. There are 16 residues in the CDR3. V lost 5 bases, J lost 6 bases, and 7 bases stayed unmatched. Germline-derived CDR1 and CDR2 are LNHNV and YYDKDF (reference sequence). In nucleotides, the CDR3 is TGTGCCACCAGCGGGTTCCGGACTAGCGGGGGCAATGAGCAGTTCTTC. Residues: CATSGFRTSGGNEQFF.

The V and J genes are TRBV12-3 or TRBV12-4 and TRBJ2-5, with 10 nucleotides matching TRBD1. The CDR3 spans 15 residues. Unmatched junction bases numbered 8, after V lost 6 bases and J lost 4 bases. DNA of the CDR3: TGTGCCAGCAGCTGTAACCGGGACAGGGGAGAGACCCAGTACTTC. Its protein product is CASSCNRDRGETQYF.

This clonotype was recorded a few times. The V call is TRBV7-6, the J call TRBJ2-1; D is unclear. CDR1 is SGHVS, CDR2 FNYEAQ, per germline. The CDR3 runs to 17 residues. V lost 1 base and J 0 bases, leaving 13 bases between the germline ends. The CDR3 sequence: CASSLEVDGSSYNEQFF. The CDR3 coding sequence is TGTGCCAGCAGCTTAGAAGTCGACGGAAGCTCCTACAATGAGCAGTTCTTC.

This clonotype was recorded once. The chain employs TRBV2 and TRBJ2-1; 7 bases are shared with TRBD2. Per the germline V gene, CDR1 is SNHLY and CDR2 is FYNNEI. With V trimmed by 2 bases and J by 5 bases, 6 bases remained unmatched. The CDR3 has 15 amino acids. The CDR3 DNA reads TGTGCCAGCAGTGAAAAGGGACTATGGAACAATGAGCAGTTCTTC. Translating it yields CASSEKGLWNNEQFF.

CDR3 loop: CSARPAMNEKLFF. The CDR3, as DNA: TGCAGTGCTAGGCCCGCTATGAATGAAAAACTGTTTTTT. The chain recombines TRBV20-1 with TRBJ1-4; no definite D call. Germline V gene sequence: CDR1 DFQATT, CDR2 SNEGSKA (reference sequence). This CDR3 has 13 residues. V dropped 3 bases and J dropped 5 bases, with 10 bases sitting between them.

The V gene is TRBV4-1, the J gene TRBJ2-3; tentative D call: TRBD1 (5 bases). The germline V gene has CDR1 MGHRA and CDR2 YSYEKL. V was trimmed by 0 bases and J by 4 bases, leaving 11 bases between them. The CDR3 loop spans 15 amino acids. CDR3 DNA: TGCGCCAGCAGCCAAGAGGGGCAGCGTTCAGATACGCAGTATTTT. Its translation: CASSQEGQRSDTQYF.

This clonotype was seen more than once but under ten times. This chain connects TRBV20-1 to TRBJ2-1; 12 bases match TRBD2. The trim removed 3 bases at V and 8 bases at J, leaving 8 bases unmatched. Germline V lookup: CDR1 DFQATT, CDR2 SNEGSKA (reference sequence). There are 15 residues in the CDR3. DNA for the CDR3: TGCAGTGCTAGCCGGGCTAGCGGGGGGGCCGATGAGCAGTTCTTC. The encoded protein is CSASRASGGADEQFF.

This chain links TRBV12-3 or TRBV12-4 with TRBJ2-3, with D possibly TRBD2 on 6 matching bases. This CDR3 region has 15 residues. V dropped 2 bases and J dropped 2 bases, with 11 bases sitting between them. The DNA of the CDR3 is TGTGCCAGCAGTTTACAGGCGGGGCTCACAGATACGCAGTATTTT. Its protein is CASSLQAGLTDTQYF.

This clonotype was picked up many times. The junction does not match germline at one end; this may be a read error. The genes are TRBV5-1 and TRBJ1-2; 8 bases are a match to TRBD1. The CDR3 extends over 14 amino acids. Germline CDR1 reads SGHRS; CDR2 reads YFSETQ. The CDR3 nucleotides read TGTGCCAGCAGCTTCGGACAGGGCAACTATGGCTACACCTTC. Translated, it gives CASSFGQGNYGYTF.